This T cell receptor beta chain derives from a study of blood T cells in healthy people across ages. Primers used in a second PCR of roughly 6 to 11 cycles were a sample-barcoded 5' primer and a J-beta primer mix. MiXCR was run by TCRdb on the 5' RACE reads, yielding one entry per CDR3 protein. The data show 850,000 to 1,000,000 distinct CDR3 sequences, roughly 50% seen once. Aged about 6 to 95, donors were systemically healthy Caucasians from Russia. In each sample, at least 6.5 million PBMCs were isolated. The source material was blood. This receptor was identified in a man aged 25-40 years in good health.

CDR3 DNA sequence: TGCGCCAGCAGCCAAGGACCTCAGAGCAACGCCGGGGAGCTGTTTTTT. Encoded protein: CASSQGPQSNAGELFF. V and J are TRBV4-1 and TRBJ2-2, with D hard to call. In germline, CDR1 is MGHRA, CDR2 YSYEKL. Trimming took off 1 base at V and 6 bases at J, with 15 bases between the two ends. The CDR3 totals 16 residues.